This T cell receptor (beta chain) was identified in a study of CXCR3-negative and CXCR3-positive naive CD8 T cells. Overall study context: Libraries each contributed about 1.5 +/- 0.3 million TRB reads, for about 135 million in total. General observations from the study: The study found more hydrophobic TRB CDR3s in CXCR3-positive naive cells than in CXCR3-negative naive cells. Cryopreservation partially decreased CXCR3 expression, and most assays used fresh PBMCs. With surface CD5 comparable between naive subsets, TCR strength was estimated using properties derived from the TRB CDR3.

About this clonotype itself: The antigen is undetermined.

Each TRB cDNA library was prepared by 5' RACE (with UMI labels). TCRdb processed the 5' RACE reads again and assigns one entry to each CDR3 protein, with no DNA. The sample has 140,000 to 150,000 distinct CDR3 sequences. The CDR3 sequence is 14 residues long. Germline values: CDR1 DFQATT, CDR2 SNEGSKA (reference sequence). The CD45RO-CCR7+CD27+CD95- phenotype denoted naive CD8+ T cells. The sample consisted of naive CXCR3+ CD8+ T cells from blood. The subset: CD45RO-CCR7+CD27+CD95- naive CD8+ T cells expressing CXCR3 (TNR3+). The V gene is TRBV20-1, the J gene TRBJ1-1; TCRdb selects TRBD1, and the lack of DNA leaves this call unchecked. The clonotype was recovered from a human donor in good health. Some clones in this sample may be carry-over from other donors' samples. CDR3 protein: CSASETGLNTEAFF.